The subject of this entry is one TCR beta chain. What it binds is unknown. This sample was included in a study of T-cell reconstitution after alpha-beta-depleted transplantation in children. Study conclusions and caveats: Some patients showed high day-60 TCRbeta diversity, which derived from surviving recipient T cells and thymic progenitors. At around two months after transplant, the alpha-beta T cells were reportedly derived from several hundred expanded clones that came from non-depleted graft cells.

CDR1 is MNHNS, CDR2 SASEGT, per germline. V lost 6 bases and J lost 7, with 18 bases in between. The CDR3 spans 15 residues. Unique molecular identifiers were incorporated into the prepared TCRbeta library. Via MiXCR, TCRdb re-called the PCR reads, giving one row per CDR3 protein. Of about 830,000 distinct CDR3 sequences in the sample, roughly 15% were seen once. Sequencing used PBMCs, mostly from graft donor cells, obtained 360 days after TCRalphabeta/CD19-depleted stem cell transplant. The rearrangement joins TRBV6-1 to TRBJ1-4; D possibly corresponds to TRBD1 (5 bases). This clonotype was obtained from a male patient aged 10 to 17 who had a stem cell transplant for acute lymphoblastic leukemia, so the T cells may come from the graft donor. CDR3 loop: CASRGLSVWSEKLFF. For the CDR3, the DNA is TGTGCCAGCAGGGGACTATCCGTTTGGAGTGAAAAACTGTTTTTT.